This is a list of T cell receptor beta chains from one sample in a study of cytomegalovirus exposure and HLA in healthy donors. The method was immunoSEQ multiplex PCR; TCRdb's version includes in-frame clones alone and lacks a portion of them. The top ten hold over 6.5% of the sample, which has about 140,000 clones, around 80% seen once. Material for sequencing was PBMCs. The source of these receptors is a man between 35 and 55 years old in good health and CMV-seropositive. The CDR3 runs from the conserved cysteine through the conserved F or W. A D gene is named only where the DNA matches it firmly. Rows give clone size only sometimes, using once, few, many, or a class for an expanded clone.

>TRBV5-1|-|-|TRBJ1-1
TGCGCCAGCAGCTTGGTTGGAGACACTGAAGCTTTCTTT
CASSLVGDTEAFF
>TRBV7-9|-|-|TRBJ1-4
TGTGCCAGCAGCTCCCGGTCCCTTGCAACTAATGAAAAACTGTTTTTT
CASSSRSLATNEKLFF
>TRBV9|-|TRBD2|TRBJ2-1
TGTGCCAGCAGCGTAGGACAGCGGGGGAACAATGAGCAGTTCTTC
CASSVGQRGNNEQFF
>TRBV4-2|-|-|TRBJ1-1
TGTGCCAGCAGCCAAGAACTGGGGGCGCCGGGCACTGAAGCTTTCTTT
CASSQELGAPGTEAFF
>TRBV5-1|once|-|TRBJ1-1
TGCGCCAGTTCAGGGATTATGAACACTGAAGCTTTCTTT
CASSGIMNTEAFF
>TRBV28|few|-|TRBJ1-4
TGTGCCAGCAGTCCCAGGGGTACGGAAAAACTGTTTTTT
CASSPRGTEKLFF
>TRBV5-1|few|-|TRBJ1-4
TGCGCCAGCAGCCTAAGGGGGGGCTTTTCTGATGAAAAACTGTTTTTT
CASSLRGGFSDEKLFF
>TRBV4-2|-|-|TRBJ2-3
TGTGCCAGCAGCCAAGATGGGCAGGGAACAGATACGCAGTATTTT
CASSQDGQGTDTQYF
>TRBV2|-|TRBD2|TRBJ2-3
TGTGCCAGCAGTGCGCGGGAGACCACAGATACGCAGTATTTT
CASSARETTDTQYF
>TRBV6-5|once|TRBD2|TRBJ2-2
TGTGCCAGCAGCCGCGGGACTAGCGGGACCGGGGAGCTGTTTTTT
CASSRGTSGTGELFF
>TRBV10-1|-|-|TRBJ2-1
TGCGCCAGCAGTGAGTCAGGCCGGCGGGGGCAGCAGTTCTTC
CASSESGRRGQQFF
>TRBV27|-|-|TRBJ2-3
TGTGCCAGCAGTTTATCGCGGGGGCGCACAGATACGCAGTATTTT
CASSLSRGRTDTQYF
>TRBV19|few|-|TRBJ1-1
TGTGCCAGTAGTTCCAGGGTAGACAACACTGAAGCTTTCTTT
CASSSRVDNTEAFF
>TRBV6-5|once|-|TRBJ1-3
TGTGCCAGCAGACCTATTATAAGCTCTGGAAACACCATATATTTT
CASRPIISSGNTIYF
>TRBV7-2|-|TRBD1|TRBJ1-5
TGTGCCAGCAGCCCAGCGGGACAGGGACAGCCCCAGCATTTT
CASSPAGQGQPQHF
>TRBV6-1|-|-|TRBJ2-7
TGTGCCAGCAGTGAAGGTGGCAGGGCTTACGAGCAGTACTTC
CASSEGGRAYEQYF
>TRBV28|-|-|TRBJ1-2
TGTGCCAGCAGTTTTGGGAAACAGGACGCTGGCTACACCTTC
CASSFGKQDAGYTF
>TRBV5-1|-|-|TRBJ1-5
TGCGCCAGCAGCGGCGGAGATAATCAGCCCCAGCATTTT
CASSGGDNQPQHF
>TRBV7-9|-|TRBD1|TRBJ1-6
TGTGCCAGCAGCTTAGGACAGGGCCTACCCCTCCACTTT
CASSLGQGLPLHF
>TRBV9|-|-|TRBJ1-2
TGTGCCAGCAGCGTAGTCGACAGCTATGGCTACACCTTC
CASSVVDSYGYTF
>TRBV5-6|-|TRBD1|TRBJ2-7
TGTGCCAGCAGCCCCATTGGGACAGGGGGCTACGAGCAGTACTTC
CASSPIGTGGYEQYF
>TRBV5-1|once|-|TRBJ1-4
TGCGCCAGCAGCCCCAATGGGGGGAACGTCGGTAATGAAAAACTGTTTTTT
CASSPNGGNVGNEKLFF
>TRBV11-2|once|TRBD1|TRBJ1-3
TGTGCCAGCAGCAGCACAGGGGTCTTAACTGGAAACACCATATATTTT
CASSSTGVLTGNTIYF
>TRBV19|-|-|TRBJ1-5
TGTGCCAGTAGCGTTACAGGGAGCAATCAGCCCCAGCATTTT
CASSVTGSNQPQHF
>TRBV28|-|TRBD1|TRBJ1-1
TGTGCCAGCAGTTTACCCAGGGGGCGCCGATCTGAAGCTTTCTTT
CASSLPRGRRSEAFF
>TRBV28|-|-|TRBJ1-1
TGTGCCTTCGGACAGTTGAACACTGAAGCTTTCTTT
CAFGQLNTEAFF
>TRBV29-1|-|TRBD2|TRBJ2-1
TGCAGCGTTGGGCTAGCGGGGACCACGAGAGAGCAGTTCTTC
CSVGLAGTTREQFF
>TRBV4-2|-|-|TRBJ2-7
TGTGCCAGCAGCCAAGATCTCGGGGGGGACAGGGCCAGGGGCGAGCAGTACTTC
CASSQDLGGDRARGEQYF
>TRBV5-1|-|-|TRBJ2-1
TGCGCCAGCAGCTTGCCCCCACCAGGATCGAAAAACAATGAGCAGTTCTTC
CASSLPPPGSKNNEQFF
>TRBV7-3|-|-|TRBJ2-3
TGTGCCAGCAGCACTACAGGAACAGATACGCAGTATTTT
CASSTTGTDTQYF
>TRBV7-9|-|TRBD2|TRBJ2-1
TGTGCCAGCAGCTTAACTAGCGGAAACAATGAGCAGTTCTTC
CASSLTSGNNEQFF
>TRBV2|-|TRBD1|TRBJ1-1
TGTGCCAGCAGGTCAGAACAGGGGGCAGGTACTGAAGCTTTCTTT
CASRSEQGAGTEAFF
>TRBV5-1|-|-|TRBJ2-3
TGCGCCAGCAGCTTGCGGGGAGGCCCAGATACGCAGTATTTT
CASSLRGGPDTQYF
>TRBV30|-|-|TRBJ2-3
TGTGCCTGGGCTCCTGAGGATACGCAGTATTTT
CAWAPEDTQYF
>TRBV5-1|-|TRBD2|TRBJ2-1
TGCGCCAGCAGCCAGGGGACTAGCTCATACAATGAGCAGTTCTTC
CASSQGTSSYNEQFF
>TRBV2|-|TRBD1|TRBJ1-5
TGTGCCAGCAGTCCAGGACAGGCCCTTGAGCCCCAGCATTTT
CASSPGQALEPQHF
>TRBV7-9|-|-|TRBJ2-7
TGTGCCAGCAGCTTAAATTCACCAGTTGCCGAGCAGTACTTC
CASSLNSPVAEQYF
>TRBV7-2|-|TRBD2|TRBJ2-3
TGTGCCAGCAGCTTCGGACTAGCGGGCTGGGCAGATACGCAGTATTTT
CASSFGLAGWADTQYF
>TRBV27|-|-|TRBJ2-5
TGTGCCAGCAGCCAGCAACAGGGAGAGACCCAGTACTTC
CASSQQQGETQYF
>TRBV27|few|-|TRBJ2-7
TGTGCCAGCAAGAGTGTCGGAGTCAGCTCCTACGAGCAGTACTTC
CASKSVGVSSYEQYF
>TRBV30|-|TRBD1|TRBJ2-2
TGTGCCTGGCGGACAGGGGCCGTCACCGGGGAGCTGTTTTTT
CAWRTGAVTGELFF
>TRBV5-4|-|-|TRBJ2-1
TGTGCCAGCAGCCGGGGAGGTGATCTCAATGAGCAGTTCTTC
CASSRGGDLNEQFF
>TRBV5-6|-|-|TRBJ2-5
TGTGCCAGCAGCTTGTCCACAGGGCCCGAGACCCAGTACTTC
CASSLSTGPETQYF
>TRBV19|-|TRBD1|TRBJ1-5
TGTGCCAGTAGTACCCCGACAGGGAACAATCAGCCCCAGCATTTT
CASSTPTGNNQPQHF
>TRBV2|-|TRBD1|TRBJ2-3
TGTGCCAGCAACGGACAGGGGGTGTCAGATACGCAGTATTTT
CASNGQGVSDTQYF
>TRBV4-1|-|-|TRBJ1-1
TGCGCCAGCAGCCAATACGACAGTCCCACTGAAGCTTTCTTT
CASSQYDSPTEAFF
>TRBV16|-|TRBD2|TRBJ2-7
TGTGCCAGCAGCCTACGGGGGGGATACGAGCAGTACTTC
CASSLRGGYEQYF
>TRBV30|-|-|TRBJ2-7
TGTGCCTGGAGTAGGGGCTACGAGCAGTACTTC
CAWSRGYEQYF
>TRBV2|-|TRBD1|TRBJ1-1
TGTGCCAGCAGTCGGTCCACAGGGGGCGGAACTGAAGCTTTCTTT
CASSRSTGGGTEAFF
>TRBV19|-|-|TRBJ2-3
TGTGCCAGTAGTACGCAGGGTCTCACAGATACGCAGTATTTT
CASSTQGLTDTQYF
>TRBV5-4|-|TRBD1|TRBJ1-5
TGTGCCAGCAGCATACAGGGGTTCAATCAGCCCCAGCATTTT
CASSIQGFNQPQHF
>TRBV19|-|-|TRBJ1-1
TGTGCCAGCACACAAGTGAACACTGAAGCTTTCTTT
CASTQVNTEAFF
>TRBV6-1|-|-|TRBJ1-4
TGTGCCAGCAGTGAAGACGCGGGGGGTGAAATACTGTTTTTT
CASSEDAGGEILFF
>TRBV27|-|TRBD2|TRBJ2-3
TGTGCCAGCGCCCTCGACGTGTGGCGGGAGGGTACAGATACGCAGTATTTT
CASALDVWREGTDTQYF
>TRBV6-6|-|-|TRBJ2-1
TGTGCCAGCAGATCCCAGGCCCAACTTTCCGGTGAGCAGTTCTTC
CASRSQAQLSGEQFF